This T cell receptor beta chain was documented in a study of blood T cell repertoires in COVID-19. The method was immunoSEQ multiplex PCR; TCRdb's version includes in-frame clones alone and lacks a portion of them. There are roughly 250,000 clones in the sample; approximately 90% occur only once, and about 6% lies in the top ten. The sample taken for sequencing was PBMCs or T cells enriched from blood (not recorded which). This TCR derives from a woman younger than 45 with acute COVID-19.

The CDR3 nucleotides are TGCAGCGTTGGTTCCACGGGACAGGGGTTTCTCGAGCAGTACTTC. Its protein product is CSVGSTGQGFLEQYF. V usage is TRBV29-1 and J usage is TRBJ2-7; TRBD1 matches 10 bases. From germline, CDR1 is SQVTM and CDR2 ANQGSEA. Trimming removed 4 bases from V and 6 bases from J; junction bases left unmatched: 12. The CDR3 is 15 amino acids.